This T cell receptor (beta chain) derives from a study of regulatory T cells in long-lasting Graves disease. Overall study results and limits: The study found TRBV28, TRBJ1-2 and TRBJ2-5 favored in persistent disease.

This clonotype appeared many times. Its antigen remains unidentified. The CDR3 runs to 15 residues. Trimming pared 4 bases from V and 5 bases from J, leaving 15 bases between. Per the germline V gene, CDR1 is SGDLS and CDR2 is YYNGEE. According to the study, TCR beta libraries were built with iRepertoire HTBI primers and CDR3-region Arm-PCR. A single record per CDR3 protein comes from TCRdb applying MiXCR to the multiplex PCR reads. The table lists 550,000 to 650,000 distinct CDR3 sequences, around 15% of them singletons. The time point: newly diagnosed GD, antithyroid drugs for less than 3 months. Researchers made the TCR library from RNA that was extracted from PBMCs. The data were also submitted as part of a second study, on T cells in Graves' hyperthyroidism and ophthalmopathy. That source notes: Exclusion followed for patients with uncontrolled infection, other autoimmune disease, pregnancy or lactation. Expanded thyroid clonotypes (above 0.001) were mostly also found in blood.

The clonotype was recovered from a young man with Graves disease. The chain joins TRBV9 to TRBJ2-2, with D possibly matching TRBD2 (7 bases). Source: peripheral blood mononuclear cells (PBMCs), taken at new diagnosis, from a patient treated with antithyroid drugs. The CDR3 loop reads CASSPRGADTGELFF. DNA for the CDR3: TGTGCCAGCAGCCCTCGGGGGGCGGATACCGGGGAGCTGTTTTTT. Variable domain in full (rest from reference TRBV9 and TRBJ2-2): DSGVTQTPKHLITATGQRVTLRCSPRSGDLSVYWYQQSLDQGLQFLIQYYNGEERAKGNILERFSAQQFPDLHSELNLSSLELGDSALYFCASSPRGADTGELFFGEGSRLTVL.